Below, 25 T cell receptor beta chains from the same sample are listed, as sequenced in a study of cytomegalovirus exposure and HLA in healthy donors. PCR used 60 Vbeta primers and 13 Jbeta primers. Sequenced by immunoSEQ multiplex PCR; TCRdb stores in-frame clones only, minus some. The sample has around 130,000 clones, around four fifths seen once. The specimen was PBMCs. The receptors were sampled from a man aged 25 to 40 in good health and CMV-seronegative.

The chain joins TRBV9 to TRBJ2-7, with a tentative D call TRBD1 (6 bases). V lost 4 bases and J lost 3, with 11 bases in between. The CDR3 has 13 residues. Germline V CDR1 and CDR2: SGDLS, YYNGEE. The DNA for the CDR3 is TGTGCCAGCAGCACCCCGGACAGCTACGAGCAGTACTTC. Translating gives CASSTPDSYEQYF.

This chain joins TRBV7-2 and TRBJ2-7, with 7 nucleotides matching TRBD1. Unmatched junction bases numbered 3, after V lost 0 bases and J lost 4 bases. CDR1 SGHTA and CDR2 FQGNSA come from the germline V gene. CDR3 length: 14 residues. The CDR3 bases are TGTGCCAGCAGCTTAGCAGGGGGCGAATACGAGCAGTACTTC. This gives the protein CASSLAGGEYEQYF. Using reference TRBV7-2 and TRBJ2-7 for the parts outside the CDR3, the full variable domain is GAGVSQSPSNKVTEKGKDVELRCDPISGHTALYWYRQSLGQGLEFLIYFQGNSAPDKSGLPSDRFSAERTGGSVSTLTIQRTQQEDSAVYLCASSLAGGEYEQYFGPGTRLTVT.

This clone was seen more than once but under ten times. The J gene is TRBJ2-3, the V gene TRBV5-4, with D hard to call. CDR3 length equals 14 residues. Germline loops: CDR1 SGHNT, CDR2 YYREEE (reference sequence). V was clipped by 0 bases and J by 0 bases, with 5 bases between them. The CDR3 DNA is TGTGCCAGCAGCTTGGGCGGAAGCACAGATACGCAGTATTTT. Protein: CASSLGGSTDTQYF. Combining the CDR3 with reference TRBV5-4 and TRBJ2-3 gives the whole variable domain ETGVTQSPTHLIKTRGQQVTLRCSSQSGHNTVSWYQQALGQGPQFIFQYYREEENGRGNFPPRFSGLQFPNYSSELNVNALELDDSALYLCASSLGGSTDTQYFGPGTRLTVL.

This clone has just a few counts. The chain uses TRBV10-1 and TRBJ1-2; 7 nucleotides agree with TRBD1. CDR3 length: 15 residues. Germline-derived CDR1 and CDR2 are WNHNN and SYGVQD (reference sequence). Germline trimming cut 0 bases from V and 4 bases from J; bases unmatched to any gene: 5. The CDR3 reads CASSESRTGLYGYTF. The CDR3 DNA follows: TGCGCCAGCAGTGAGTCTCGGACAGGCCTCTATGGCTACACCTTC.

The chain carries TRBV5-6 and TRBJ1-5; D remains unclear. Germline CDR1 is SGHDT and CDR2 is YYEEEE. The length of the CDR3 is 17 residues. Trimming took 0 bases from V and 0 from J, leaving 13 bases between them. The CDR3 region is CASSLGGLASSNQPQHF. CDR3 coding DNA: TGTGCCAGCAGCTTGGGCGGTTTAGCCAGTAGCAATCAGCCCCAGCATTTT. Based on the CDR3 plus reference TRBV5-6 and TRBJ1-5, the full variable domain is DAGVTQSPTHLIKTRGQQVTLRCSPKSGHDTVSWYQQALGQGPQFIFQYYEEEERQRGNFPDRFSGHQFPNYSSELNVNALLLGDSALYLCASSLGGLASSNQPQHFGDGTRLSIL.

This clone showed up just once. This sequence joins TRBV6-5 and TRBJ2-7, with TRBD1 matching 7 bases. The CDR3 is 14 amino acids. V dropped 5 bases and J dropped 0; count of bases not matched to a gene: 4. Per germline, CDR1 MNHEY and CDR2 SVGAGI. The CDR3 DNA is TGTGCCAGCAGTCGACAGGGAAGCTCCTACGAGCAGTACTTC. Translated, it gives CASSRQGSSYEQYF.

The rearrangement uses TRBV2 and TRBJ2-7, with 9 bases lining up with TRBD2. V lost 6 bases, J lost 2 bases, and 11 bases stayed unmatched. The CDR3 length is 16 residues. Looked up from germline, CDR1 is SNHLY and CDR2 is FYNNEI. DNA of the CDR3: TGTGCCAGCAGCCAATTTTGGAGCGGGGGGACCTACGAGCAGTACTTC. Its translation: CASSQFWSGGTYEQYF. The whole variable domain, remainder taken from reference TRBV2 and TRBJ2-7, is EPEVTQTPSHQVTQMGQEVILRCVPISNHLYFYWYRQILGQKVEFLVSFYNNEISEKSEIFDDQFSVERPDGSNFTLKIRSTKLEDSAMYFCASSQFWSGGTYEQYFGPGTRLTVT.

CDR3 coding DNA: TGTGCCAGCAGCTCAGGACTAGCGGGAGGAGGGCAGTTCTTC. This translates into CASSSGLAGGGQFF. The chain employs TRBV7-2 and TRBJ2-1; the match to TRBD2 covers 14 bases. With V trimmed by 4 bases and J by 12 bases, 5 bases remained unmatched. This CDR3 has 14 amino acids. The germline V gene has CDR1 SGHTA and CDR2 FQGNSA.

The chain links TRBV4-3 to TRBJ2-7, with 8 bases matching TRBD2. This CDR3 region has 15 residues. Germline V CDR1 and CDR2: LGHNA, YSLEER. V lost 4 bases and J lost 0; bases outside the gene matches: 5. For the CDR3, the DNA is TGCGCCAGCAGCCCCGGGGCGGGAGGCTCCTACGAGCAGTACTTC. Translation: CASSPGAGGSYEQYF.

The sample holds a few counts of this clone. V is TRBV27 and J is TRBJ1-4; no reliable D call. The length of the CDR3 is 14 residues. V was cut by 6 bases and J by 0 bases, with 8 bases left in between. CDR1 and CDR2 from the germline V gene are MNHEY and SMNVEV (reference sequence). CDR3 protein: CASSRQATNEKLFF. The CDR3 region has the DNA TGTGCCAGCAGCCGACAAGCAACTAATGAAAAACTGTTTTTT.

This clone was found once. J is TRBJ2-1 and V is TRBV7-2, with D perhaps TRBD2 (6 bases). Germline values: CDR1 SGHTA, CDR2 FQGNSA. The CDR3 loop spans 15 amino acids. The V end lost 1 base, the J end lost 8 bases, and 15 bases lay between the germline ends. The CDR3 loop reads CASSLVVWRGDEQFF. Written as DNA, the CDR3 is TGTGCCAGCAGCTTAGTTGTATGGAGGGGCGATGAGCAGTTCTTC.

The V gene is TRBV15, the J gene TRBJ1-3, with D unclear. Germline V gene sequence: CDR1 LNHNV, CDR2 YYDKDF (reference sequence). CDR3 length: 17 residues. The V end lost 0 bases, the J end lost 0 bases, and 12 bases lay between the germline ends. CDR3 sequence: CATSRDPRVGSGNTIYF. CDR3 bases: TGTGCCACCAGCAGAGATCCCCGGGTCGGCTCTGGAAACACCATATATTTT.

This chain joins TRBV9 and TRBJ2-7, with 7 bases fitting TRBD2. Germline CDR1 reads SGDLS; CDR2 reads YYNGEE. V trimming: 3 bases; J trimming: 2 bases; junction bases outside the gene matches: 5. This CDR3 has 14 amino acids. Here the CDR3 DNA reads TGTGCCAGCAGCGGCGGGAGCGGAACCTACGAGCAGTACTTC. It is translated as CASSGGSGTYEQYF.

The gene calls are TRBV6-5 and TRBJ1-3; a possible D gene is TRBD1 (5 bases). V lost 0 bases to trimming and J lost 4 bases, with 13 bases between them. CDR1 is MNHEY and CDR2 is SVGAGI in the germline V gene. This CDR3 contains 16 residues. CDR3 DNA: TGTGCCAGCAGTTACTCTCCTGGACAACCAGGAAACACCATATATTTT. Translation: CASSYSPGQPGNTIYF.

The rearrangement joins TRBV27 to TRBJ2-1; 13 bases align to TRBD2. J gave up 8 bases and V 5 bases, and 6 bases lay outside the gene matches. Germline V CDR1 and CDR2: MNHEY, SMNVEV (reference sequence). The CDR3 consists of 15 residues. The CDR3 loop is CASSQLAGGRDEQFF. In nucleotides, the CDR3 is TGTGCCAGCAGTCAACTAGCGGGGGGGAGGGATGAGCAGTTCTTC.

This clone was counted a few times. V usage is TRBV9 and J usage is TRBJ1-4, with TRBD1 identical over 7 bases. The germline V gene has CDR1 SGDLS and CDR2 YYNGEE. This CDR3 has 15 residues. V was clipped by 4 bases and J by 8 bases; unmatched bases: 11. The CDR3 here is CASSPQQGSVEKLFF. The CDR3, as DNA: TGTGCCAGCAGCCCACAACAGGGGAGTGTCGAAAAACTGTTTTTT.

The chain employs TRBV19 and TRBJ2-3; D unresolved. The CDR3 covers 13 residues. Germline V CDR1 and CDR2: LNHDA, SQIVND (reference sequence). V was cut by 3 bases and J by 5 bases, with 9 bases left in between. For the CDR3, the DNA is TGTGCCAGTAGTATTTTTTTCGGAGATACGCAGTATTTT. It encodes CASSIFFGDTQYF.

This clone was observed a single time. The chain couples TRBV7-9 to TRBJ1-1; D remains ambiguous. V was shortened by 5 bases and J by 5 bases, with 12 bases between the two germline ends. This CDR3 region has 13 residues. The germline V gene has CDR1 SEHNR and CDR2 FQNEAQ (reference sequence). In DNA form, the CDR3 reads TGTGCCAGCAGCCGGGGTGAAGGGACTGAAGCTTTCTTT. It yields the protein CASSRGEGTEAFF.

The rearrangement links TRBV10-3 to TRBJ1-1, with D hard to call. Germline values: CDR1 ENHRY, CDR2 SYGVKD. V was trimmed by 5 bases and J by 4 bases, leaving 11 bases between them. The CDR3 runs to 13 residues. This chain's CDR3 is CAISPIGSTEAFF. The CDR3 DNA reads TGTGCCATCAGTCCCATAGGGAGCACTGAAGCTTTCTTT.

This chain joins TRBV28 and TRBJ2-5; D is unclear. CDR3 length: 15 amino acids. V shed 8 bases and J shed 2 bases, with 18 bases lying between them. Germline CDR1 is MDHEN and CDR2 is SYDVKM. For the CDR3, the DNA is TGTGCCAGCTTGGGTAGACTCATCCAACAAGAGACCCAGTACTTC. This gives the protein CASLGRLIQQETQYF.

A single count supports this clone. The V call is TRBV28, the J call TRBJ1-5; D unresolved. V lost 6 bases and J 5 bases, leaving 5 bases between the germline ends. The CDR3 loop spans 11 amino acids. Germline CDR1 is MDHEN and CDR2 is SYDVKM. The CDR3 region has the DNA TGTGCCAGCAGCACGGATCAGCCCCAGCATTTT. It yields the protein CASSTDQPQHF. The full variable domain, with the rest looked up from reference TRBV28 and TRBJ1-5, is DVKVTQSSRYLVKRTGEKVFLECVQDMDHENMFWYRQDPGLGLRLIYFSYDVKMKEKGDIPEGYSVSREKKERFSLILESASTNQTSMYLCASSTDQPQHFGDGTRLSIL.

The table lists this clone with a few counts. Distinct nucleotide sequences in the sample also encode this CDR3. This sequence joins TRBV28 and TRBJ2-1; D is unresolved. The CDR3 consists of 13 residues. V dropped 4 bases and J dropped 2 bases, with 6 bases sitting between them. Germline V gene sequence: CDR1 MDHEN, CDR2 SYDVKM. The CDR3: CASSSGAYNEQFF. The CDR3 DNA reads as TGTGCCAGCAGTTCCGGTGCCTACAATGAGCAGTTCTTC.

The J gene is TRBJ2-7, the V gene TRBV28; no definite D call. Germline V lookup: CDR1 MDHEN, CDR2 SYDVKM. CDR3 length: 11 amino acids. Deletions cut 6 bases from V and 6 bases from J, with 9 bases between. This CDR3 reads CASRASREQYF. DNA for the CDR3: TGTGCCAGCAGAGCGTCCCGCGAGCAGTACTTC.

The CDR3 is CASSQVAGATYEQYF. CDR3 in DNA: TGCGCCAGCAGCCAAGTAGCGGGGGCTACCTACGAGCAGTACTTC. This chain joins TRBV4-1 and TRBJ2-7; TRBD2 agrees at 9 bases. CDR1 is MGHRA and CDR2 is YSYEKL in the germline V gene. There are 15 residues in the CDR3. Germline trimming cut 1 base from V and 2 bases from J; bases unmatched to any gene: 3.

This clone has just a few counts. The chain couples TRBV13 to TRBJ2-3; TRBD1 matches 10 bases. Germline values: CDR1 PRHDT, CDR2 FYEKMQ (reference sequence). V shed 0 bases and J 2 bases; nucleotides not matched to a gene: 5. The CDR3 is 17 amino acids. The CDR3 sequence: CASSLGVGQGSTDTQYF. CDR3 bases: TGTGCCAGCAGCTTAGGCGTGGGACAGGGGTCCACAGATACGCAGTATTTT.